Presented here are 14 T cell receptor beta chains from one specimen sequenced in a study of CD8 T cells in Susac syndrome. With random hexamers, reverse transcription was performed on about 0.5 to 1 ug of RNA. TCRdb fed the immunoSEQ multiplex PCR reads into MiXCR, producing one record per CDR3 protein. The table includes under 90,000 distinct CDR3 sequences, 95% detected once. Sequenced material: CD8+ T cells from PBMCs. The receptors shown here come from a human donor with Susac syndrome.

This chain joins TRBV13 and TRBJ2-2, with D unresolved. The germline V gene encodes CDR1 PRHDT and CDR2 FYEKMQ (reference sequence). This CDR3 is 13 amino acids long. V was clipped by 2 bases and J by 4 bases, with 5 bases between them. CDR3 sequence: CASSLSSTGELFF. DNA of the CDR3: TGTGCCAGCAGCTTATCCAGCACCGGGGAGCTGTTTTTT.

The DNA for the CDR3 is TGTGCCAGCAGTGGTATGGAAACAGGGGGTAAGAATGGCTACACCTTC. Its translation: CASSGMETGGKNGYTF. V and J are TRBV2 and TRBJ1-2; the match to TRBD1 covers 8 bases. The germline V gene has CDR1 SNHLY and CDR2 FYNNEI. The CDR3 extends over 16 amino acids. J gave up 6 bases and V 4 bases, and 13 bases lay outside the gene matches.

The chain recombines TRBV4-3 with TRBJ2-2, with 14 nucleotides matching TRBD2. Germline V gene data show CDR1 as LGHNA and CDR2 as YSLEER. The CDR3 is made up of 19 amino acids. Trimming at V came to 0 bases and at J to 7 bases, leaving 10 bases not matched to a gene. The CDR3 reads CASSQDPATSGRGGGELFF. The CDR3 DNA is TGCGCCAGCAGCCAAGACCCCGCGACTAGCGGGAGGGGAGGCGGGGAGCTGTTTTTT.

This clonotype has just one count. The chain links TRBV7-8 to TRBJ2-3, with D tentatively TRBD2 (6 bases). CDR3 length: 15 residues. The V end was cut by 3 bases, the J end by 1 base, with 11 bases between. From germline, CDR1 is SGHVS and CDR2 FQNEAQ. As DNA, the CDR3 is TGTGCCAGCAGCTTCCCGGCTAGCGGCACAGATACGCAGTATTTT. This translates into CASSFPASGTDTQYF.

In its sample, this clonotype was seen once. The chain is built from TRBV20-1 and TRBJ2-1; possible D gene TRBD2, 5 bases. Germline CDR1 DFQATT, CDR2 SNEGSKA (reference sequence). The CDR3 runs to 12 residues. V was clipped by 3 bases and J by 7 bases, with 10 bases between them. The chain's CDR3 is CSASGIGNEQFF. The CDR3 DNA follows: TGCAGTGCTAGCGGGATCGGGAATGAGCAGTTCTTC.

The chain employs TRBV27 and TRBJ2-7, with 8 bases lining up with TRBD2. The ends lost 6 bases at V and 4 bases at J; junction bases unmatched: 20. The CDR3 is made up of 18 amino acids. CDR1 is MNHEY, CDR2 SMNVEV, per germline (reference sequence). The CDR3 DNA is TGTGCCAGCAGCCACCCTCCACCCCTAGCGGGCAAGGATTACGAGCAGTACTTC. Protein sequence: CASSHPPPLAGKDYEQYF.

The gene calls are TRBV5-1 and TRBJ1-1; the D gene is possibly TRBD1 (6 bases). Trimming removed 4 bases at V and 4 bases at J, with 8 bases between. CDR3 length equals 12 residues. Germline assignment: CDR1 SGHRS and CDR2 YFSETQ. The CDR3 here is CASSEQGTEAFF. In DNA form, the CDR3 reads TGCGCCAGCAGCGAACAGGGCACTGAAGCTTTCTTT.

The chain couples TRBV20-1 to TRBJ2-3, with a weak D call TRBD2 (5 bases). Germline V gene lookup returns CDR1 DFQATT and CDR2 SNEGSKA (reference sequence). The CDR3 sequence is 15 residues long. Trimming took off 1 base at V and 0 bases at J, with 11 bases between the two ends. CDR3: CSARGGSASTDTQYF. Written as DNA, the CDR3 is TGCAGTGCTAGAGGAGGTAGCGCGAGCACAGATACGCAGTATTTT.

The chain links TRBV15 to TRBJ2-2; the match to TRBD2 covers 7 bases. CDR3 length equals 18 residues. The junction had 8 bases not matched to a gene; V was cut back by 0 bases and J by 1 base. In germline, CDR1 is LNHNV, CDR2 YYDKDF (reference sequence). The CDR3 sequence is CATSRDLAASGNTGELFF. The CDR3 DNA reads as TGTGCCACCAGCAGAGATTTAGCAGCTAGCGGGAACACCGGGGAGCTGTTTTTT.

V gene TRBV29-1 combines with J gene TRBJ2-1, with TRBD2 matching over 8 bases. The CDR3 has 14 residues. CDR1 and CDR2 (germline): SQVTM, ANQGSEA. V lost 7 bases to trimming and J lost 7 bases; unmatched junction nucleotides: 12. The CDR3 DNA reads as TGCAGCGCCCCTTTAGCGGGATTCTTAAATGAGCAGTTCTTC. It specifies CSAPLAGFLNEQFF.

The rearrangement joins TRBV16 to TRBJ1-1; D might be TRBD1 (5 bases). The V and J ends lost 0 bases and 4 bases respectively, with 12 bases between them. This CDR3 has 15 residues. CDR1 and CDR2 from the germline V gene are KGHSY and FQNENV. CDR3: CASSQSVGQGTEAFF. DNA for the CDR3: TGTGCCAGCAGCCAATCGGTCGGGCAGGGCACTGAAGCTTTCTTT.

The chain combines TRBV5-6 with TRBJ1-1; tentative D call: TRBD1 (6 bases). The CDR3 extends over 12 amino acids. Germline V gene data show CDR1 as SGHDT and CDR2 as YYEEEE. V gave up 3 bases and J gave up 14 bases, with 17 bases separating them. CDR3 in amino acids: CASSYGTTIRFF. The DNA for the CDR3 is TGTGCCAGCAGCTACGGGACAACTATTCGGTTCTTT. Filled out from reference TRBV5-6 and TRBJ1-1, the complete variable domain reads DAGVTQSPTHLIKTRGQQVTLRCSPKSGHDTVSWYQQALGQGPQFIFQYYEEEERQRGNFPDRFSGHQFPNYSSELNVNALLLGDSALYLCASSYGTTIRFFGQGTRLTVV.

The chain's CDR3 is CASSYSGPPAKNIQYF. DNA for the CDR3: TGTGCCAGCAGTTATAGCGGGCCACCAGCCAAAAACATTCAGTACTTC. The gene calls are TRBV5-6 and TRBJ2-4, with 7 bases matching TRBD2. The length of the CDR3 is 16 residues. Unmatched junction bases numbered 8, after V lost 5 bases and J lost 0 bases. Germline V gives CDR1 SGHDT, CDR2 YYEEEE.

The rearrangement joins TRBV5-6 to TRBJ1-2; perhaps TRBD1 as D (5 bases). The CDR3 consists of 13 residues. The germline V gene has CDR1 SGHDT and CDR2 YYEEEE. Trimming shortened V by 2 bases and J by 6 bases, and 11 bases separated the two germline ends. This chain's CDR3 is CASSFGGSDGYTF. The CDR3 DNA is TGTGCCAGCAGCTTTGGGGGTTCGGATGGCTACACCTTC.